The 23 T cell receptor beta chains given below trace back to one sample, sequenced in a study of human T cells and chemical hapten exposure. Indicated time point: patch test 1, 2 weeks after DPC sensitization. The treatment here: therapeutic diphenylcyclopropenone sensitization with weekly scalp DPC. TCRdb itself ran the RACE reads through MiXCR, one entry per CDR3 protein. The sample holds about 380,000 distinct CDR3 sequences, around 4.8% seen once. Material: whole blood, obtained in connection with sensitization to the hapten diphenylcyclopropenone (DPC). Receptors were obtained from a woman in her forties or fifties with alopecia areata. Some clones in this sample may be carry-over from other donors' samples.

CDR3 residues: CASINRDRGFSGANVLTF. The CDR3 region has the DNA TGTGCCAGCATTAACCGGGACAGGGGTTTCTCTGGGGCCAACGTCCTGACTTTC. V and J are TRBV6-2 or TRBV6-3 and TRBJ2-6, with 10 positions matching TRBD1. CDR1 MNHEY and CDR2 SVGEGT come from the germline V gene. J lost 0 bases, V lost 7 bases, and 9 bases had no gene match. CDR3 length: 18 amino acids.

This clonotype was counted many times. The chain joins TRBV20-1 to TRBJ2-4, with TRBD2 as a possible D gene (5 bases). The CDR3 is 15 amino acids. In germline, CDR1 is DFQATT, CDR2 SNEGSKA (reference sequence). V dropped 1 base and J dropped 8 bases, with 18 bases sitting between them. CDR3 loop: CSARVLHGGIDIQYF. CDR3 coding DNA: TGCAGTGCTAGAGTGCTTCACGGAGGAATTGACATTCAGTACTTC.

This clonotype was counted ten times or more. This chain connects TRBV20-1 to TRBJ1-1; unclear D gene. This CDR3 is built from 14 residues. V dropped 3 bases and J dropped 1 base, with 12 bases sitting between them. Germline loops: CDR1 DFQATT, CDR2 SNEGSKA (reference sequence). This CDR3 is CSASKDSWNTEAFF. The CDR3 nucleotides read TGCAGTGCTAGTAAGGATTCCTGGAACACTGAAGCTTTCTTT.

This clonotype was counted many times. The gene calls are TRBV7-8 and TRBJ1-6; 8 bases map to TRBD1. Germline V CDR1 and CDR2: SGHVS, FQNEAQ. The length of the CDR3 is 15 residues. Trimming removed 5 bases from V and 7 bases from J; junction bases left unmatched: 7. The CDR3 region is CASSTGQGENSPLHF. In DNA, the CDR3 is TGTGCCAGCAGCACTGGACAGGGTGAAAATTCACCCCTCCACTTT.

This clonotype was observed many times. This sequence joins TRBV30 and TRBJ1-1; D call uncertain. This CDR3 contains 14 residues. Germline V gene sequence: CDR1 GTSNPN, CDR2 SVGIG (reference sequence). The V and J ends lost 1 base and 0 bases respectively, with 9 bases between them. DNA for the CDR3: TGTGCCTGGAGTGGTAATCACATGAACACTGAAGCTTTCTTT. Protein sequence: CAWSGNHMNTEAFF.

J is TRBJ2-1 and V is TRBV15; D might be TRBD1 or TRBD2, each matching 5 bases. The V and J ends lost 6 bases and 8 bases respectively, with 11 bases between them. The CDR3 is made up of 12 amino acids. Germline-derived CDR1 and CDR2 are LNHNV and YYDKDF (reference sequence). The CDR3 DNA sequence: TGTGCCACCAGGACCGGGGCTGATGAGCAGTTCTTC. Translation: CATRTGADEQFF.

The chain combines TRBV2 with TRBJ2-1; D ambiguous. CDR1 is SNHLY, CDR2 FYNNEI, per germline. The CDR3 has 14 residues. Trimming took 7 bases from V and 0 from J, leaving 10 bases between them. The CDR3 loop is CASTDPFSYNEQFF. The CDR3 nucleotides are TGTGCCAGCACGGACCCATTCTCCTACAATGAGCAGTTCTTC. The full variable domain, with the rest looked up from reference TRBV2 and TRBJ2-1, is EPEVTQTPSHQVTQMGQEVILRCVPISNHLYFYWYRQILGQKVEFLVSFYNNEISEKSEIFDDQFSVERPDGSNFTLKIRSTKLEDSAMYFCASTDPFSYNEQFFGPGTRLTVL.

This clonotype has a count of ten or more. The rearrangement links TRBV3-1 to TRBJ1-4; D unclear. Trimming took 0 bases from V and 7 from J, leaving 6 bases between them. Germline-derived CDR1 and CDR2 are LGHDT and YNNKEL (reference sequence). The CDR3 sequence is 13 residues long. The CDR3 region is CASSQDRGEKLFF. DNA of the CDR3: TGTGCCAGCAGCCAAGATCGGGGTGAAAAACTGTTTTTT.

J is TRBJ2-5 and V is TRBV6-2 or TRBV6-3, with TRBD1 matching 8 bases. The CDR3 contains 12 residues. Germline CDR1 reads MNHEY; CDR2 reads SVGEGT. Trimming removed 10 bases from V and 5 bases from J; junction bases left unmatched: 6. The CDR3 region has the DNA TGTGCCACCGGGACAGGAGGGGAGACCCAGTACTTC. Translating it yields CATGTGGETQYF.

The CDR3 DNA reads as TGTGCCAGCAGCGCAGGCGTTGGGGGAACTAATGAAAAACTGTTTTTT. Translating it yields CASSAGVGGTNEKLFF. The chain links TRBV11-2 to TRBJ1-4; maybe TRBD1 (5 bases). V lost 5 bases to trimming and J lost 1 base, with 14 bases between them. Per the germline V gene, CDR1 is SGHAT and CDR2 is FQNNGV. This CDR3 has 16 residues. Full variable domain (outside the CDR3, taken from reference TRBV11-2 and TRBJ1-4): EAGVAQSPRYKIIEKRQSVAFWCNPISGHATLYWYQQILGQGPKLLIQFQNNGVVDDSQLPKDRFSAERLKGVDSTLKIQPAKLEDSAVYLCASSAGVGGTNEKLFFGSGTQLSVL.

This clonotype was observed a handful of times. The chain combines TRBV20-1 with TRBJ2-2; D remains unclear. Germline assignment: CDR1 DFQATT and CDR2 SNEGSKA (reference sequence). This CDR3 region has 14 residues. Between the trimmed V and J ends, which lost 6 bases and 4 bases, there was a span of 15 bases. As DNA, the CDR3 is TGCAGTGCCCCCCCCACGGGTAGCACCGGGGAGCTGTTTTTT. This codes for CSAPPTGSTGELFF.

In its sample, this clonotype was seen many times. The V call is TRBV4-2, the J call TRBJ1-1; possible D gene TRBD1, 5 bases. Trimming removed 0 bases from V and 0 bases from J, with 8 bases in between. The CDR3 covers 15 residues. The germline gives CDR1 LGHNA, CDR2 YNFKEQ. The CDR3 DNA reads as TGTGCCAGCAGCCAAGAGGGGACGGTGAACACTGAAGCTTTCTTT. It encodes CASSQEGTVNTEAFF.

There are many counts of this clonotype. The chain carries TRBV10-3 and TRBJ1-1, with 9 bases matching TRBD1. In germline, CDR1 is ENHRY, CDR2 SYGVKD. The CDR3 runs 15 residues. The ends lost 7 bases at V and 0 bases at J; junction bases unmatched: 6. As DNA, the CDR3 is TGTGCCATCACTCCGGGACAGGGATTGAACACTGAAGCTTTCTTT. Translating it yields CAITPGQGLNTEAFF.

This clonotype showed up many times. This sequence joins TRBV6-5 and TRBJ2-6; unclear D gene. Germline V CDR1 and CDR2: MNHEY, SVGAGI. Trimming cost V 0 bases and J 0 bases, with 6 bases left between them. This CDR3 spans 16 amino acids. CDR3 nucleotide sequence: TGTGCCAGCAGTTACTCGGCCGACTCTGGGGCCAACGTCCTGACTTTC. This gives the protein CASSYSADSGANVLTF.

The sample holds a few counts of this clonotype. J is TRBJ1-4 and V is TRBV9, with a tentative D call TRBD1 (6 bases). The CDR3 contains 16 residues. The germline V gene has CDR1 SGDLS and CDR2 YYNGEE. Trimming cost V 0 bases and J 11 bases, with 20 bases left between them. CDR3 nucleotides: TGTGCCAGCAGCGTAGAGATCGGGGGCTCAGGGGCGAAACTGTTTTTT. It codes for CASSVEIGGSGAKLFF.

This clonotype was detected ten times or more. J is TRBJ2-3 and V is TRBV10-1; 7 bases match TRBD2. CDR1 is WNHNN, CDR2 SYGVQD, per germline (reference sequence). The CDR3 has 16 residues. The V gene end was trimmed by 1 base and the J gene end by 1 base; junction bases not matched to a gene: 5. DNA for the CDR3: TGCGCCAGCAGTGAGTTTAACCTAGCGGGCACAGATACGCAGTATTTT. As protein: CASSEFNLAGTDTQYF.

The chain combines TRBV24-1 with TRBJ2-1, with 8 nucleotides matching TRBD1. The length of the CDR3 is 16 residues. V shed 1 base, J shed 7 bases, and the junction held 8 bases outside the gene matches. Germline CDR1 reads KGHDR; CDR2 reads SFDVKD. CDR3 residues: CATSDFGRGRLNEQFF. DNA for the CDR3: TGTGCCACCAGTGATTTCGGCAGGGGGCGCCTTAATGAGCAGTTCTTC.

This clonotype turned up a few times. The V gene is TRBV7-8, the J gene TRBJ2-5; a possible D gene is TRBD2 (6 bases). The CDR3 spans 15 residues. Trimming shortened V by 1 base and J by 4 bases, and 13 bases separated the two germline ends. CDR1 and CDR2 (germline): SGHVS, FQNEAQ. The CDR3 loop reads CASSLGGGVGETQYF. The CDR3 nucleotides read TGTGCCAGCAGCTTAGGGGGCGGGGTAGGAGAGACCCAGTACTTC.

This clonotype was seen ten or more times. The rearrangement uses TRBV28 and TRBJ2-7, with D tentatively TRBD1 (5 bases). CDR1 is MDHEN, CDR2 SYDVKM, per germline. The CDR3 is 14 amino acids. Trimming took 5 bases from V and 3 from J, leaving 14 bases between them. The CDR3 region has the DNA TGTGCCAGCAGTGGGGCCCCCCAGAACTACGAGCAGTACTTC. Translated, it gives CASSGAPQNYEQYF.

The V and J genes are TRBV7-2 and TRBJ2-1, with 11 bases aligning to TRBD2. The junction had 9 bases not matched to a gene; V was cut back by 5 bases and J by 6 bases. The CDR3 runs to 16 residues. CDR1 SGHTA and CDR2 FQGNSA come from the germline V gene. CDR3 in amino acids: CASSPTVAGGRNEQFF. The CDR3 DNA sequence: TGTGCCAGCAGCCCCACCGTAGCGGGGGGGCGCAATGAGCAGTTCTTC.

In its sample, this clonotype was seen a few times. The chain employs TRBV7-6 and TRBJ2-7; 14 positions match TRBD2. Per the germline V gene, CDR1 is SGHVS and CDR2 is FNYEAQ. V was clipped by 1 base and J by 1 base; unmatched bases: 9. This CDR3 spans 19 amino acids. CDR3 sequence (DNA): TGTGCCAGCAGCTTAGGAAGACTAGCGGGAGGGCCTTTTTCCTACGAGCAGTACTTC. Amino acid sequence: CASSLGRLAGGPFSYEQYF.

The rearrangement joins TRBV28 to TRBJ2-7, with D perhaps matching TRBD1 (6 bases). V was cut by 0 bases and J by 6 bases, with 9 bases left in between. This CDR3 region has 13 residues. Per the germline V gene, CDR1 is MDHEN and CDR2 is SYDVKM. This CDR3 is CASSLWVGAEQYF. In nucleotides, the CDR3 is TGTGCCAGCAGTTTATGGGTGGGGGCCGAGCAGTACTTC.

This clonotype was seen repeatedly, ten times or more. V and J are TRBV20-1 and TRBJ1-4, with a tentative D call TRBD1 (5 bases). This CDR3 is built from 14 residues. Trimming took off 6 bases at V and 8 bases at J, with 19 bases between the two ends. Germline CDR1 DFQATT, CDR2 SNEGSKA (reference sequence). CDR3 DNA sequence: TGCAGTGCACCCGACAGTGGTATTGGAGAAAAACTGTTTTTT. Translation: CSAPDSGIGEKLFF.